This T cell receptor beta chain stems from a study of T cell responses to AZD1222 COVID-19 vaccine. Whole-study results and caveats: Among AZD1222 vaccinees, only six were seropositive at baseline. It should be noted that donors were predominantly white British and more often female, and clonal diversity was possibly underestimated. Close to half of all spike-specific TCRs reportedly target regions of the variants that are unmutated.

Method: immunoSEQ multiplex PCR; TCRdb's copy keeps in-frame clones and lacks some. The sample contains 100,000 to 150,000 clones, 90% of which appear only once. A few counts support this clone. Its antigen is unidentified. The source is an adult in good health. The source was peripheral blood, collected on day 0 of AZD1222 vaccination.

The CDR3 protein is CASSEQGVLSYGYTF. CDR3 DNA: TGTGCCAGCAGTGAACAGGGGGTATTGAGCTATGGCTACACCTTC. The chain combines TRBV6-1 with TRBJ1-2, with 7 bases identical to TRBD1. Germline assignment: CDR1 MNHNS and CDR2 SASEGT. CDR3 length equals 15 residues. The junction had 7 bases not matched to a gene; V was cut back by 2 bases and J by 4 bases.